This T cell receptor beta chain was recovered during a study of beta chain features in type 1 diabetes. Study findings and constraints: Type 1 diabetes patients had moderately but significantly shorter TCRB CDR3s in all four CD4+ subsets. Shorter templates may be favored by PCR, equally so in patients and controls.

The whole isolated RNA underwent reverse transcription, so sequencing captured expressed TCRB transcripts. TCRdb's copy holds only in-frame clones and misses some; the assay was immunoSEQ multiplex PCR. The table shows 140,000 or so clones, with about 13% occurring only once. A remark on this clone: Its cognate antigen is unknown.

In total, each donor contributed a single heparinised blood draw that averaged approximately 120 mL. Trimming took 4 bases from V and 4 from J, leaving 11 bases between them. CDR1 is SGHAT and CDR2 is FQNNGV in the germline V gene. The CDR3 sequence is 13 residues long. Sequenced sample: central memory CD4+ T cells from blood. This clonotype originated in a man aged 18 to 29 with type 1 diabetes. The chain couples TRBV11-2 to TRBJ2-7; the D is unclear. The CDR3 is CASSSYLDYEQYF. The CDR3 DNA reads TGTGCCAGCAGCTCTTACCTAGATTACGAGCAGTACTTC.